This T cell receptor beta chain comes out of a study of T cells in Graves' hyperthyroidism and ophthalmopathy. CDR1 is SNHLY, CDR2 FYNNEI, per germline. The V and J ends lost 0 bases and 8 bases respectively, with 13 bases between them. This CDR3 spans 14 amino acids. Overall study findings and caveats: Using 13 V-J features, a model discriminated ophthalmopathy from stable hyperthyroidism. Model predictions of ophthalmopathy came a median about 6.3 months before onset.

The cohort's ophthalmopathy patients, a group with duration under 3 months, had a Clinical Activity Score of at least 3 and a NOSPECS grade of at least 4. Used for diagnoses were clinical symptoms, serum thyroxine and TRAb, thyroid ultrasound and orbital computed tomography. About this clonotype: As yet, its antigen is unknown.

Researchers amplified the TCR beta CDR3 regions from RNA transcripts. The HTBI set primed first-round TCR CDR3 RT-PCR. Using its own MiXCR run on the multiplex PCR reads, TCRdb lists one record per CDR3 protein. The sample shows roughly 650,000 distinct CDR3 sequences, more than 15% of them seen only once. Sequencing input: blood. V and J are TRBV2 and TRBJ1-2, with a tentative D call TRBD1 (5 bases). This receptor was identified in a woman aged 40 to 50 with Graves' ophthalmopathy. This CDR3 is CASSEAKTVGGYTF. CDR3 bases: TGTGCCAGCAGTGAAGCCAAGACAGTGGGGGGCTACACCTTC.